These 5 T cell receptor beta chains came from one sample sequenced in a study of shared clonotypes between healthy human individuals. The naive CD8 fraction comprised CD45RO-negative cells positively selected for CCR7 and excluded terminally differentiated effector memory CD45RA+ cells. The data were produced by immunoSEQ multiplex PCR, yet TCRdb's version contains in-frame clones alone and is incomplete. Seen here are roughly 650,000 clones, approximately 96% observed once, and the top ten hold more than 0.085%. The sequenced sample consisted of naive CD8+ T cells sorted from blood. These receptors were obtained from a woman younger than 45 in good health.

The chain recombines TRBV30 with TRBJ2-7; TRBD2 matches at 7 bases. Germline trimming cut 3 bases from V and 4 bases from J; bases unmatched to any gene: 12. Germline V lookup: CDR1 GTSNPN, CDR2 SVGIG (reference sequence). This CDR3 is built from 15 residues. The CDR3 DNA reads as TGTGCCTGGAGGGCACCGGGACTATTGGCTTACGAGCAGTACTTC. It encodes CAWRAPGLLAYEQYF. The full variable domain, completed using reference TRBV30 and TRBJ2-7, is SQTIHQWPATLVQPVGSPLSLECTVEGTSNPNLYWYRQAAGRGLQLLFYSVGIGQISSEVPQNLSASRPQDRQFILSSKKLLLSDSGFYLCAWRAPGLLAYEQYFGPGTRLTVT.

V usage is TRBV19 and J usage is TRBJ2-7, with unresolved D. Germline lookup yields CDR1 LNHDA and CDR2 SQIVND (reference sequence). The V gene lost 3 bases and the J gene lost 0 bases, with 9 bases spanning the gap. The CDR3 spans 14 residues. CDR3 in DNA: TGTGCCAGTAGTATTTTTTTTGGCTCCTACGAGCAGTACTTC. Its translation: CASSIFFGSYEQYF.

V and J are TRBV7-9 and TRBJ2-6; unclear D gene. CDR1 and CDR2 from the germline V gene are SEHNR and FQNEAQ (reference sequence). V lost 5 bases and J lost 1, with 12 bases in between. The CDR3 runs to 16 residues. The CDR3 DNA reads TGTGCCAGCAGCCCCTCCCCCGGGTCTGGGGCCAACGTCCTGACTTTC. It specifies CASSPSPGSGANVLTF.

This rearrangement joins TRBV27 to TRBJ2-5; tentatively, D is TRBD2 (6 bases). Germline CDR1 is MNHEY and CDR2 is SMNVEV (reference sequence). The ends were cut back, 5 bases at V and 5 bases at J, with 6 bases in the middle. CDR3 length: 11 amino acids. The CDR3 here is CASSGGETQYF. CDR3 DNA sequence: TGTGCCAGCAGTGGGGGGGAGACCCAGTACTTC.

V gene TRBV5-4 combines with J gene TRBJ2-3, with 10 bases identical to TRBD1. Germline-derived CDR1 and CDR2 are SGHNT and YYREEE (reference sequence). V lost 5 bases and J lost 5; bases outside the gene matches: 2. CDR3 length: 13 residues. CDR3 sequence (DNA): TGTGCCAGCAGGACAGGGGGCTTAGATACGCAGTATTTT. This codes for CASRTGGLDTQYF.